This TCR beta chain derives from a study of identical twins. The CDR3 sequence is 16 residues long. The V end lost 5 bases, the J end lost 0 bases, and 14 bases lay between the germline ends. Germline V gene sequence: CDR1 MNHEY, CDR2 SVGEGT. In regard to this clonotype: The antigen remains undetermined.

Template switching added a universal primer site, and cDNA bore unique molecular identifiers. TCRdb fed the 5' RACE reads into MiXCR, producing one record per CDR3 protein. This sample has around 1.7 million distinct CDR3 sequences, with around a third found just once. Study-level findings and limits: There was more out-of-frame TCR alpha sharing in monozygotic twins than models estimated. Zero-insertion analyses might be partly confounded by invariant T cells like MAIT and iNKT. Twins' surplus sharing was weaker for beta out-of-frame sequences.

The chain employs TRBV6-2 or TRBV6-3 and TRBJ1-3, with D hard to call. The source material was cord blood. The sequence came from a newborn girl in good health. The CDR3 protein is CASSRLGRISGNTIYF. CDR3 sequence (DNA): TGTGCCAGCAGTCGCCTAGGACGTATCTCTGGAAACACCATATATTTT.